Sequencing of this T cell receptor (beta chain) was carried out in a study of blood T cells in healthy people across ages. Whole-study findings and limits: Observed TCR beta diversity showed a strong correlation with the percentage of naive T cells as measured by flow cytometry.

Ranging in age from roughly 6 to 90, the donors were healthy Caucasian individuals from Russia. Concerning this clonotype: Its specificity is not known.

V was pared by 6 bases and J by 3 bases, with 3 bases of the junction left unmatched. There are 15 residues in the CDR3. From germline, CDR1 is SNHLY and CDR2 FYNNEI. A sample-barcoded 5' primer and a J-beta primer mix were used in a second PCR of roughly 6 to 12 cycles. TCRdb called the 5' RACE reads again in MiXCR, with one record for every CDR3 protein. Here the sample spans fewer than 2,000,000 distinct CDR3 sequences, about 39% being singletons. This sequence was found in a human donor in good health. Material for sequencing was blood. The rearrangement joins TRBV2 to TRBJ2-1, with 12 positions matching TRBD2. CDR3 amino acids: CASRRLAGDYNEQFF. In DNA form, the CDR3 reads TGTGCCAGCAGGAGACTAGCGGGAGACTACAATGAGCAGTTCTTC.